What follows describes a single TCR beta chain. The antigen remains undetermined. These data originate in a study of post-analysis software for immune sequencing data. Across the whole study: Multiple sclerosis in the patients followed relapsing-remitting, secondary progressive and progressive-relapsing courses.

Points from the study as a whole: Samples from a shared batch, those prepared together, strongly co-clustered by F measure. With TRBV5-6, TRBV5-1 and TRBV20-1 included, about five TRBV segments were more frequent in patients than in controls. Controls showed significantly higher normalized Chao1 diversity than did multiple sclerosis patients.

Included in the TCR beta cDNA libraries were unique molecular identifiers. Input populations of about 0.9 to 10 million T cells gave rise to 500,000 to 600,000 cDNA molecules. MiXCR was run by TCRdb on the PCR reads, yielding one entry per CDR3 protein. The table records more than 500,000 distinct CDR3 sequences, less than 40% of them present only once. Trimming took off 6 bases at V and 8 bases at J, with 9 bases between the two ends. The germline V gene has CDR1 KGHDR and CDR2 SFDVKD. The CDR3 length is 11 residues. The V call is TRBV24-1, the J call TRBJ1-2; D call uncertain. Sequences were obtained from blood. The sequence was collected from a girl aged 2-17 years with multiple sclerosis. The CDR3, as DNA: TGTGCCACCAGTTACAAAGACGGCTACACCTTC. It is translated as CATSYKDGYTF.